This entry concerns a single T cell receptor (beta chain). This clonotype appeared a single time. Its antigen is not yet known. Being one base from a much bigger clone, this may be a read error. The sample belongs to a study of tumor and adjacent non-tumor tissue in lung cancer (dated by TCRdb to 2016 to 2019). About the investigation overall: Patients with adenocarcinoma (about 12), squamous cell carcinoma (2) and small cell lung cancer (1) were included in the cohort. Ages among the approximately 15 patients ranged from roughly 31 to 85 years, there were 10 men and 5 women, and disease was at TNM stage I to III. Sequencing produced some 130,000,000 productive TCRbeta reads in total, an average of about 3.8 million reads per sample. Bulk TCRbeta repertoires were compared between lung tumor tissue and matched distant non-tumor lung tissue obtained from approximately 16 lung cancer patients. A few dozen paired specimens, one tumor and one normal lung sample per patient, were profiled by TCRbeta CDR3 sequencing.

Taken from cysteine to phenylalanine, the CDR3 has 15 residues. Only the CDR3 part of the read is kept: 45 bases, read in frame from the first base. Sequences SGHDT (CDR1) and YYEEEE (CDR2) are obtained from the germline V gene. What the study reported, not specific to this receptor: Tumor tissue showed significantly higher TCR diversity (inverse Simpson) than normal lung tissue, at roughly 430 vs 170 (P = 0.0075, Mann-Whitney U test). Only approximately 16 patients were included in the cohort, and the need for larger samples and more detailed clinical data was noted by the authors. Because peripheral blood was not sequenced, blood TCRbeta repertoires in the lung cancer patients of the study were not examined. The methods do not name the sequencing platform or mention unique molecular identifiers. A significantly larger cumulative share of the repertoire was made up by the top 100 clones in normal lung than in tumor tissue. TCR diversity was significantly higher in younger patients, and higher tumor TCR diversity was associated with shorter overall and disease-free survival.

Libraries were constructed by multiplex PCR. The listed sequencing device is Illumina HiSeq 2500. Following protocols modified from ARM-PCR, the researchers constructed TCRbeta libraries through three rounds of nested PCR with primers (Table S4). Before sequencing, PCR products of 200-500 bp were excised from the gel and purified with the QIAquick gel extraction kit. The authors processed their data as follows. Reads were cleaned using Trimmomatic, were merged into complete CDR3 sequences using FLASH, and were assigned to V(D)J germline segments using MiTCR. VDJtools was used to compute clonal diversity as the inverse Simpson's index. In-frame sequences lacking a premature stop codon were counted as productive reads. TCRdb redid the processing of the public reads, applying fastp at Q25 and MiXCR, and retained in-frame beta chains. Each entry merges the rows of one CDR3 protein and shows their most common DNA and genes. Here the V and J calls rest on TCRdb's processing, not on the authors' analysis. For this sample the table gives roughly 70,000 distinct CDR3 sequences, of which 65% to 75% were detected only once. The ten largest account for approximately 30% of the sample.

RNA was isolated from bulk unsorted tissue, and RNA quality was assessed with a NanoDrop ND-1000 and an Agilent 2100. Distant non-tumor tissue taken more than 3 cm from the tumor edge was used as the normal lung sample. Donors were newly diagnosed lung cancer patients admitted for thoracic surgery in China between August and November 2014, without prior chemotherapy. Patients with previous radiotherapy or chemotherapy, or with another concurrent cancer, were excluded from the study. Pieces of surgical tissue measuring about 1-2.1 cm3 were kept in RNAlater solution and held at -80 degrees C until needed.

This chain joins TRBV5-6 to TRBJ2-2; 11 middle bases align to TRBD1. The source is a woman aged 50 to 65 with non-small cell lung cancer. Sequenced sample: distant non-tumor lung tissue. CDR3 sequence: CASSGDRGYTEELFF. The nucleotides read TGTGCCAGCAGCGGGGACAGGGGGTACACCGAGGAGCTGTTTTTT.